This entry lists 5 T cell receptor beta chains sequenced from one sample in a study of T cell changes during pregnancy in multiple sclerosis. Assay used: immunoSEQ multiplex PCR; TCRdb lists only in-frame clones, some missing. The profile shows tens of thousands of clones, around 94% of them singletons. This specimen was peripheral blood, taken in the third trimester of pregnancy. The receptor set was obtained from a female donor in good health, enrolled as a control in a pregnancy study.

The gene calls are TRBV18 and TRBJ2-1; D is ambiguous. V was cut by 6 bases and J by 6 bases, with 21 bases left in between. The CDR3 consists of 16 residues. Germline V gene data show CDR1 as KGHSH and CDR2 as LQKENI. The CDR3 sequence: CASSPLIRSLGNEQFF. The CDR3 nucleotides read TGTGCCAGCTCGCCGTTGATTCGCTCCCTCGGCAATGAGCAGTTCTTC. The entire variable domain, with the rest obtained from reference TRBV18 and TRBJ2-1, is as follows: NAGVMQNPRHLVRRRGQEARLRCSPMKGHSHVYWYRQLPEEGLKFMVYLQKENIIDESGMPKERFSAEFPKEGPSILRIQQVVRGDSAAYFCASSPLIRSLGNEQFFGPGTRLTVL.

The chain is built from TRBV6-5 and TRBJ2-7, with D possibly matching TRBD1 (6 bases). Trimming removed 2 bases from V and 2 bases from J, with 10 bases in between. From germline, CDR1 is MNHEY and CDR2 SVGAGI. This CDR3 comprises 14 residues. The CDR3 spells CASSYRTATYEQYF. DNA of the CDR3: TGTGCCAGCAGTTACCGGACAGCAACCTACGAGCAGTACTTC.

The CDR3 bases are TGTGCCACCAGACGGGCAGATACGCAGTATTTT. Residues: CATRRADTQYF. The chain has TRBV19 and TRBJ2-3; D is unresolved. V lost 10 bases and J lost 4, with 9 bases in between. The length of the CDR3 is 11 residues. The germline V gene has CDR1 LNHDA and CDR2 SQIVND (reference sequence).

The chain combines TRBV21-1 with TRBJ2-1; the table gives TRBD1 as D, unverified against the DNA. TRBV21-1 is a pseudogene locus. The CDR3 spans 14 residues. CDR3 sequence reads: CASSKGQGADEQFF. CDR3 coding DNA: TGTGCCAGCAGCAAAGGACAGGGGGCCGATGAGCAGTTCTTC.

The chain carries TRBV7-9 and TRBJ1-2; the match to TRBD1 covers 12 bases. Germline CDR1 SEHNR, CDR2 FQNEAQ (reference sequence). Unmatched junction bases numbered 10, after V lost 3 bases and J lost 2 bases. The CDR3 covers 18 residues. The CDR3 region is CASSLGKGQGAANYGYTF. CDR3 DNA: TGTGCCAGCAGCTTGGGAAAGGGACAGGGGGCCGCGAACTATGGCTACACCTTC.